The entry below describes one T cell receptor (beta chain). Its cognate antigen has yet to be identified. Per-nucleotide qualities are absent, and no much larger clonotype sits a single base away. The data are from a study of T-cell memory formation after mild COVID-19 (dated by TCRdb to the early 2020s). The study in broad terms: TCR sequence clusters from the two donors were largely donor specific. In a couple of donors, T-cell clones that expanded and contracted after mild COVID-19 were followed by sequencing TCRalpha and TCRbeta repertoires longitudinally. The cohort was made up of two young adult volunteers, one female and one male, who were previously healthy. Overall study results and their limits: From day 15 to 85, contracting clones showed balanced CD4/CD8 phenotypes, whereas a second wave of clones that expanded from day 15 to 37 leaned towards CD4+. Whether the second-wave clones peaking on day 37 were SARS-CoV-2 specific was not confirmed. Some responding clones were found in pre-infection memory, which suggests that pre-existing cross-reactive memory T cells took part in the SARS-CoV-2 response. Contracting CD4+ clones turned up mainly in the CM and EM memory subsets, whereas EMRA was where CD8+ clones were enriched. Only a couple of mild cases were covered by the study, and larger cohorts that include severe cases with pre-infection samples were considered necessary.

Ficoll-Paque density gradient centrifugation was the method used to isolate PBMCs. Via the germline V gene, CDR1 is MNHEY and CDR2 SVGAGI. The germline ends are 6 bases apart after V is trimmed by 2 bases and J by 2 bases. The CDR3 starts with the cysteine, ends with the phenylalanine, and has 13 residues. Of the read, only the CDR3 DNA is kept; its 39 bases are in frame from base 1. For sequencing, an Illumina NovaSeq 6000 was employed. cDNA libraries for TCRalpha and TCRbeta were prepared by 5'RACE using constant-segment primers, with sample barcodes and unique molecular identifiers added. RNA was extracted from every sample with Trizol reagent. Amplification of the libraries took two PCR steps, and the second step added a second sample barcode plus Illumina TruSeq adapters. The libraries were sequenced on an Illumina NovaSeq using 2 x 150 bp paired-end reads. The original pipeline was this. Demultiplexing of reads and collapsing into UMI-guided consensus sequences were performed with migec v1.2.7. Using mixcr v2.1.11, UMI consensuses were aligned to TRA and TRB V and J templates and then assembled into clonotypes. A clonotype was counted as expanded or contracted only if both edgeR and NoisET called the change significant, with noise models trained on biological replicates. For edgeR calls, the cutoffs were a false discovery rate-adjusted p below 0.01 and a log2 fold-change threshold of 1. As an exploratory analysis of dynamics, max-normalized trajectories of the 1000 most abundant clonotypes were examined by PCA with hierarchical clustering. Separately sequenced CD4+ and CD8+ repertoires were used to assign a CD4 or CD8 phenotype to each responding clone. TCRdb passed the public sequencing reads through fastp at Q25 and MiXCR, retaining productive beta sequences. Rows are combined by CDR3 protein, so each entry shows the most common genes and DNA. These V and J calls derive from TCRdb rather than the authors' analysis. The sample table holds 100,000 to 150,000 distinct CDR3 sequences, of which around 6.3% were seen once. The ten largest make up approximately 2.1% of the sample.

The sequencing input was PBMCs or a T cell subset sorted from them (not recorded which). This receptor was obtained from an adult woman who had mild COVID-19 (a few samples of this study predate the infection). The sample titles of this study are shuffled in the database, so cell type and time point are left out; the donor was told from shared clones. The chain is encoded by TRBV6-5 joined to TRBJ2-5; the D gene is possibly TRBD2, with 6 bases matching. The CDR3 loop reads CASSYSGQETQYF. The nucleotide sequence reads as follows: TGTGCCAGCAGTTACAGCGGGCAAGAGACCCAGTACTTC.